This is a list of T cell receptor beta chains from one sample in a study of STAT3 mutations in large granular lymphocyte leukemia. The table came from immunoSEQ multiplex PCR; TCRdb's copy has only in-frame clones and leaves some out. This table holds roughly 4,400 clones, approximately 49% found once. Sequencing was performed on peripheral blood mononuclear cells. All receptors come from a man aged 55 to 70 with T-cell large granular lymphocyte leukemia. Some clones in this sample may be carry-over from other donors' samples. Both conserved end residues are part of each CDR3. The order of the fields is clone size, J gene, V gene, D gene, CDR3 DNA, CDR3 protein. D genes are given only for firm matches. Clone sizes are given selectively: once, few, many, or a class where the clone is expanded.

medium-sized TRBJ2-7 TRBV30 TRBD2 TGTGCCTGGAGTCTGACTAGCGGGGCCAACGAGCAGTACTTC CAWSLTSGANEQYF
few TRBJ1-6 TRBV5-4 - TGTGCCAGCAGCTTGGGGCAAGAGTGGCCCCTCCACTTT CASSLGQEWPLHF
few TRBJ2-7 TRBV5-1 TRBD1 TGCGCCAGCAGCTTGGTCGGACAGGGGAACCAGCAGTACTTC CASSLVGQGNQQYF
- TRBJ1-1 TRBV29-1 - TGCAGCGGGGGTTGGGGCTCCACTGAAGCTTTCTTT CSGGWGSTEAFF
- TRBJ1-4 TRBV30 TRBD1 TGTGCCTGGGGGACAGGGGTTGAAAAACTGTTTTTT CAWGTGVEKLFF
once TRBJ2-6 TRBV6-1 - TGTGCCAGCAGTGAAATTTCCTCTGGGGCCAACGTCCTGACTTTC CASSEISSGANVLTF
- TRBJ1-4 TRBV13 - TGTGCCAGCAGCTTCGTAGGGAATGATGAAAAACTGTTTTTT CASSFVGNDEKLFF
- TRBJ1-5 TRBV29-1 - TGCAGCGTTGCGGAGGCCCAAGGCCAGCCCCAGCATTTT CSVAEAQGQPQHF
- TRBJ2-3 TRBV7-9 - TGTGCCAGCAGCCAAGGGGCAGATACGCAGTATTTT CASSQGADTQYF
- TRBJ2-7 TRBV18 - TGTGCCAGCTCACTCATGACGGATAACGAGCAGTACTTC CASSLMTDNEQYF
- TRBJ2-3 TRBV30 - TGTGCCTGGGGGACCGGACCCACGCAGTATTTT CAWGTGPTQYF